The 30 T cell receptor beta chains below were found in one sample sequenced in a study of blood T cell repertoires in COVID-19. TCRdb's table, derived via immunoSEQ multiplex PCR, lists solely in-frame clones and lacks some. This table has some 230,000 clones, about 85% appearing once. Sequences were obtained from peripheral blood. Receptors were obtained from a man over 45 who had recovered from COVID-19.

The chain combines TRBV10-2 with TRBJ1-1; D call uncertain. CDR3 length: 16 residues. Trimming pared 3 bases from V and 0 bases from J, leaving 14 bases between. Germline V CDR1 and CDR2: WSHSY, SAAADI. CDR3 loop: CASSEMKRRVNTEAFF. CDR3 DNA sequence: TGCGCCAGCAGTGAAATGAAGAGGAGGGTGAACACTGAAGCTTTCTTT.

The chain joins TRBV14 to TRBJ1-2; D may be TRBD1 (6 bases). Germline V gives CDR1 SGHDN, CDR2 FVKESK. The CDR3 is 15 amino acids. Trimming left V 3 bases short and J 5 bases short, with 16 bases between. CDR3 loop: CASSHQTGKVYGYTF. For the CDR3, the DNA is TGTGCCAGCAGCCACCAAACAGGGAAAGTGTATGGCTACACCTTC. The whole variable domain, filled in from reference TRBV14 and TRBJ1-2, reads EAGVTQFPSHSVIEKGQTVTLRCDPISGHDNLYWYRRVMGKEIKFLLHFVKESKQDESGMPNNRFLAERTGGTYSTLKVQPAELEDSGVYFCASSHQTGKVYGYTFGSGTRLTVV.

This chain links TRBV27 with TRBJ2-7; D may be TRBD1 (5 bases). Germline CDR1 MNHEY, CDR2 SMNVEV (reference sequence). The CDR3 consists of 18 residues. V gave up 6 bases and J gave up 3 bases, with 27 bases separating them. The CDR3 DNA is TGTGCCAGCAGGAGCAAGGGGCTCGAACCAAGAAGAAACTACGAGCAGTACTTC. Residues: CASRSKGLEPRRNYEQYF.

The chain has TRBV18 and TRBJ1-4; TRBD1 matches at 11 bases. In germline, CDR1 is KGHSH, CDR2 LQKENI. CDR3 length equals 16 residues. The V and J ends lost 1 base and 7 bases, in that order; junction bases with no gene match: 5. CDR3 nucleotide sequence: TGTGCCAGCTCACCACTGCGGACAGGGGGCTTTGAAAAACTGTTTTTT. It encodes CASSPLRTGGFEKLFF.

In DNA, the CDR3 is TGTGCCAGCAGCTCACGCCCACAGGTTACACGGGCCAAAAACATTCAGTACTTC. Protein sequence: CASSSRPQVTRAKNIQYF. The V call is TRBV27, the J call TRBJ2-4; maybe TRBD1 (5 bases). The length of the CDR3 is 18 residues. Germline V CDR1 and CDR2: MNHEY, SMNVEV (reference sequence). The germline V and J ends were trimmed by 6 bases and 1 base, with 22 bases remaining between them.

V usage is TRBV5-1 and J usage is TRBJ1-2, with TRBD1 matching over 7 bases. Germline loops: CDR1 SGHRS, CDR2 YFSETQ. Trimming cost V 5 bases and J 2 bases; bases outside gene matches: 3. The CDR3 is 13 amino acids. CDR3 sequence reads: CASSRDSNYGYTF. The CDR3 nucleotides are TGCGCCAGCAGTAGGGACAGCAACTATGGCTACACCTTC.

This chain connects TRBV6-5 to TRBJ2-2, with 8 bases aligning to TRBD2. The length of the CDR3 is 15 residues. Unmatched junction bases numbered 8, after V lost 8 bases and J lost 3 bases. CDR1 and CDR2 (germline): MNHEY, SVGAGI. The CDR3 region has the DNA TGTGCCAGCGGGGGACTAGATATTTACACCGGGGAGCTGTTTTTT. Protein: CASGGLDIYTGELFF.

The CDR3 here is CASSPTKDRAAEAFF. CDR3 nucleotide sequence: TGTGCCAGCTCTCCAACGAAGGACAGGGCGGCTGAAGCTTTCTTT. This chain uses TRBV18 with TRBJ1-1, with TRBD1 identical over 8 bases. The CDR3 runs to 15 residues. Per germline, CDR1 KGHSH and CDR2 LQKENI. V dropped 6 bases and J dropped 6; count of bases not matched to a gene: 12.

V gene TRBV13 combines with J gene TRBJ2-4; TRBD2 agrees at 13 bases. Losses at the gene ends were 5 bases for V and 7 bases for J; bases not matched to a gene: 11. There are 17 residues in the CDR3. CDR1 PRHDT and CDR2 FYEKMQ come from the germline V gene (reference sequence). CDR3 amino acids: CASSPSGLAGRRNIQYF. The CDR3 DNA reads as TGTGCCAGCAGCCCATCGGGACTAGCGGGAAGAAGGAACATTCAGTACTTC.

The chain uses TRBV7-9 and TRBJ2-5, with TRBD2 identical over 7 bases. The CDR3 has 15 residues. The ends lost 0 bases at V and 2 bases at J; junction bases unmatched: 3. Germline values: CDR1 SEHNR, CDR2 FQNEAQ (reference sequence). DNA for the CDR3: TGTGCCAGCAGCTTAGCCGCGGGAGTTCAAGAGACCCAGTACTTC. Its protein product is CASSLAAGVQETQYF. The variable domain in full, completed from reference TRBV7-9 and TRBJ2-5, reads DTGVSQNPRHKITKRGQNVTFRCDPISEHNRLYWYRQTLGQGPEFLTYFQNEAQLEKSRLLSDRFSAERPKGSFSTLEIQRTEQGDSAMYLCASSLAAGVQETQYFGPGTRLLVL.

CDR3 protein: CATRDRGNTGELFF. The CDR3 nucleotides read TGTGCCACCCGCGACAGGGGGAACACCGGGGAGCTGTTTTTT. V gene TRBV7-2 combines with J gene TRBJ2-2, with 8 nucleotides matching TRBD1. The length of the CDR3 is 14 residues. From germline, CDR1 is SGHTA and CDR2 FQGNSA. V lost 10 bases, J lost 1 base, and 5 bases stayed unmatched.

This chain uses TRBV19 with TRBJ2-5, with a tentative D call TRBD2 (6 bases). Germline assignment: CDR1 LNHDA and CDR2 SQIVND (reference sequence). CDR3 size: 13 residues. V lost 3 bases and J lost 5, with 10 bases in between. The CDR3 region has the DNA TGTGCCAGTAGTATTGGAGGGGTCGAGACCCAGTACTTC. The encoded protein is CASSIGGVETQYF.

The chain links TRBV5-1 to TRBJ1-1, with D possibly matching TRBD1 (6 bases). This CDR3 spans 16 amino acids. The V end was cut by 0 bases, the J end by 0 bases, with 12 bases between. Germline assignment: CDR1 SGHRS and CDR2 YFSETQ. The CDR3 region has the DNA TGCGCCAGCAGCTTGGCCACAGGGAGGGTGAACACTGAAGCTTTCTTT. As protein: CASSLATGRVNTEAFF.

In DNA, the CDR3 is TGTGCCAGCAGTTTATCTACCCACCTTGACAGGGGTGGGAATGAGCAGTTCTTC. Its translation is CASSLSTHLDRGGNEQFF. The rearrangement uses TRBV27 and TRBJ2-1, with 8 bases matching TRBD1. Trimming at V came to 0 bases and at J to 7 bases, leaving 14 bases not matched to a gene. The length of the CDR3 is 18 residues. Germline CDR1 MNHEY, CDR2 SMNVEV (reference sequence).

The CDR3 protein is CASSLWSTGDFGYTF. In nucleotides, the CDR3 is TGTGCCAGCAGTTTATGGTCGACAGGGGATTTTGGCTACACCTTC. This rearrangement joins TRBV28 to TRBJ1-2; 8 positions match TRBD1. The J segment lost 7 bases and the V segment lost 0 bases, leaving 7 bases of the junction unmatched. The CDR3 runs 15 residues. Germline CDR1 reads MDHEN; CDR2 reads SYDVKM.

The chain combines TRBV6-1 with TRBJ1-6; 9 bases fit TRBD1. The V segment lost 2 bases and the J segment 7 bases; nucleotides outside the gene matches: 3. This CDR3 has 15 residues. Germline V gene lookup returns CDR1 MNHNS and CDR2 SASEGT. For the CDR3, the DNA is TGTGCCAGCAGTGAACTCGACAGGGGGAATTCACCCCTCCACTTT. It translates to CASSELDRGNSPLHF.

The chain recombines TRBV7-9 with TRBJ2-3; 11 positions agree with TRBD2. J lost 7 bases, V lost 5 bases, and 11 bases had no gene match. The CDR3 loop spans 16 amino acids. Per germline, CDR1 SEHNR and CDR2 FQNEAQ (reference sequence). The CDR3 spells CASSTLAGGPGHTQYF. CDR3 nucleotides: TGTGCCAGCAGCACCTTAGCGGGAGGGCCAGGTCATACGCAGTATTTT.

The rearrangement joins TRBV28 to TRBJ1-4, with 8 nucleotides matching TRBD1. CDR1 is MDHEN, CDR2 SYDVKM, per germline. The CDR3 runs to 15 residues. V dropped 3 bases and J dropped 5; count of bases not matched to a gene: 5. The CDR3 bases are TGTGCCAGCAGTTTTCAACAGGGGGGGAATGAAAAACTGTTTTTT. It specifies CASSFQQGGNEKLFF.

V and J are TRBV28 and TRBJ1-5; D remains unclear. Trimming removed 8 bases from V and 2 bases from J, with 19 bases in between. This CDR3 spans 16 amino acids. Germline V gene lookup returns CDR1 MDHEN and CDR2 SYDVKM. The CDR3 loop reads CASVGLGIVGNQPQHF. CDR3 coding DNA: TGTGCCAGCGTTGGCCTAGGTATAGTCGGCAATCAGCCCCAGCATTTT.

The rearrangement uses TRBV18 and TRBJ2-7; 7 positions match TRBD2. The V gene end was trimmed by 4 bases and the J gene end by 3 bases; junction bases not matched to a gene: 3. CDR3 length: 13 residues. CDR1 and CDR2 (germline): KGHSH, LQKENI. For the CDR3, the DNA is TGTGCCAGCTCACGGGGCGGGAGCTACGAGCAGTACTTC. This encodes CASSRGGSYEQYF.

For the CDR3, the DNA is TGTGCCAGCAGTCCCCAGGGTAGCAATCAGCCCCAGCATTTT. Translation: CASSPQGSNQPQHF. The rearrangement joins TRBV25-1 to TRBJ1-5; D might be TRBD1 (5 bases). Trimming pared 5 bases from V and 0 bases from J, leaving 8 bases between. Germline CDR1 reads MGHDK; CDR2 reads SYGVNS. The CDR3 has 14 amino acids. Full variable domain (missing parts from reference TRBV25-1 and TRBJ1-5): EADIYQTPRYLVIGTGKKITLECSQTMGHDKMYWYQQDPGMELHLIHYSYGVNSTEKGDLSSESTVSRIRTEHFPLTLESARPSHTSQYLCASSPQGSNQPQHFGDGTRLSIL.

This clone was detected once. CDR3: CASSIGPRGGRRKNEQFF. CDR3 sequence (DNA): TGTGCCAGTAGTATAGGCCCTAGGGGCGGGAGAAGGAAAAATGAGCAGTTCTTC. The J gene is TRBJ2-1, the V gene TRBV19, with TRBD2 matching 7 bases. This CDR3 has 18 residues. Trimming at V came to 1 base and at J to 7 bases, leaving 16 bases not matched to a gene. Per germline, CDR1 LNHDA and CDR2 SQIVND (reference sequence). Full variable domain (outside the CDR3, taken from reference TRBV19 and TRBJ2-1): DGGITQSPKYLFRKEGQNVTLSCEQNLNHDAMYWYRQDPGQGLRLIYYSQIVNDFQKGDIAEGYSVSREKKESFPLTVTSAQKNPTAFYLCASSIGPRGGRRKNEQFFGPGTRLTVL.

The genes are TRBV9 and TRBJ2-2; 7 nucleotides match TRBD1. From germline, CDR1 is SGDLS and CDR2 YYNGEE. The CDR3 contains 16 residues. Losses at the gene ends were 2 bases for V and 1 base for J; bases not matched to a gene: 5. CDR3 DNA sequence: TGTGCCAGCAGCGTCTCGACAGGGCTGAACACCGGGGAGCTGTTTTTT. Its translation: CASSVSTGLNTGELFF.

The chain carries TRBV28 and TRBJ2-2; 8 bases line up with TRBD1. CDR3 length: 13 amino acids. V dropped 7 bases and J dropped 6; count of bases not matched to a gene: 4. The germline V gene encodes CDR1 MDHEN and CDR2 SYDVKM. CDR3 nucleotide sequence: TGTGCCAGCATGGCAGGGGGCTCCGGGGAGCTGTTTTTT. Protein sequence: CASMAGGSGELFF.

The rearrangement joins TRBV4-2 to TRBJ1-4, with D tentatively TRBD1 (6 bases). Germline V gene sequence: CDR1 LGHNA, CDR2 YNFKEQ. This CDR3 comprises 15 residues. The germline V and J ends were trimmed by 4 bases and 6 bases, with 15 bases remaining between them. The CDR3 DNA reads TGTGCCAGCAGCCGATACAGGGATCGGGATGAAAAACTGTTTTTT. Translation gives CASSRYRDRDEKLFF.

The genes are TRBV6-5 and TRBJ1-2; 10 positions agree with TRBD1. The germline CDR1 and CDR2 sequences are MNHEY and SVGAGI. This CDR3 is 16 amino acids long. Trimming removed 2 bases from V and 2 bases from J; junction bases left unmatched: 5. DNA for the CDR3: TGTGCCAGCAGTTACGACAGGGGGCTGGCGAACTATGGCTACACCTTC. It encodes CASSYDRGLANYGYTF.

This chain joins TRBV9 and TRBJ2-1; 8 nucleotides agree with TRBD2. The J segment lost 3 bases and the V segment lost 4 bases, leaving 9 bases of the junction unmatched. Germline CDR1 is SGDLS and CDR2 is YYNGEE. The CDR3 runs to 16 residues. CDR3 amino acids: CASSHSAGASYNEQFF. The CDR3 nucleotides are TGTGCCAGCAGCCACTCAGCGGGAGCTAGCTACAATGAGCAGTTCTTC.

This clone has a handful of counts. The chain couples TRBV3-1 (or the pseudogene TRBV3-2) to TRBJ1-2; D remains unclear. Germline-derived CDR1 and CDR2 are LGHDT and YNNKEL (reference sequence). This CDR3 is 12 amino acids long. V was cut by 5 bases and J by 4 bases, with 8 bases left in between. CDR3 amino acids: CASSDISYGYTF. CDR3 in DNA: TGTGCCAGCAGCGACATCTCCTATGGCTACACCTTC.

The chain has TRBV5-1 and TRBJ1-4; D gene unclear. The V and J ends lost 1 base and 4 bases respectively, with 8 bases between them. Germline lookup yields CDR1 SGHRS and CDR2 YFSETQ. The CDR3 is 14 residues long. CDR3 bases: TGCGCCAGCAGCTTGCGAGGGCTTAATGAAAAACTGTTTTTT. Encoded protein: CASSLRGLNEKLFF.

The rearrangement links TRBV6-6 to TRBJ2-4; D not certain. V lost 5 bases and J 8 bases, leaving 13 bases between the germline ends. Germline loops: CDR1 MNHNY, CDR2 SVGAGI (reference sequence). There are 13 residues in the CDR3. Written as DNA, the CDR3 is TGTGCCAGCAGTCCCCGCCCTCGGGACATTCAGTACTTC. It codes for CASSPRPRDIQYF.